The 9 T cell receptor beta chains below all came from one sample that was sequenced in a study of beta chain features in type 1 diabetes. No antigens are known for them. Sequencing targeted expressed TCRB transcripts, as all isolated RNA had been reverse transcribed. The table came from immunoSEQ multiplex PCR; TCRdb's copy has only in-frame clones and leaves some out. This table has about 16,000 clones, 70% appearing once. Findings and limits, study-wide: Type 1 diabetes patients showed a moderate but significant shortening of TCRB CDR3s in all four CD4+ subsets.

The sequenced sample was stem cell memory CD4+ T cells from blood. The receptors here all came from a man between 25 and 39 years old with type 1 diabetes.

The chain uses TRBV6-5 and TRBJ1-1; 7 bases align to TRBD1. The J segment lost 1 base and the V segment lost 6 bases, leaving 5 bases of the junction unmatched. The germline V gene encodes CDR1 MNHEY and CDR2 SVGAGI. CDR3 length: 14 residues. Here the CDR3 reads CASSRTGENTEAFF. In nucleotides, the CDR3 is TGTGCCAGCAGCCGGACAGGAGAGAACACTGAAGCTTTCTTT.

The chain links TRBV5-1 to TRBJ2-7, with TRBD2 matching 12 bases. J lost 5 bases, V lost 4 bases, and 22 bases had no gene match. The CDR3 has 20 residues. Germline V CDR1 and CDR2: SGHRS, YFSETQ. DNA of the CDR3: TGCGCCAGCAGCCAATTAAGCCCTGGGACTAGCGGGCCGACCAGCCACGAGCAGTACTTC. Its protein product is CASSQLSPGTSGPTSHEQYF.

The chain uses TRBV28 and TRBJ2-3; 9 bases match TRBD2. With V trimmed by 3 bases and J by 3 bases, 4 bases remained unmatched. The CDR3 spans 15 residues. The germline gives CDR1 MDHEN, CDR2 SYDVKM. CDR3 in DNA: TGTGCCAGCAGTTTTAGCGGGGGAGGAACAGATACGCAGTATTTT. The encoded protein is CASSFSGGGTDTQYF. The variable domain in full, with the rest retrieved from reference TRBV28 and TRBJ2-3, is DVKVTQSSRYLVKRTGEKVFLECVQDMDHENMFWYRQDPGLGLRLIYFSYDVKMKEKGDIPEGYSVSREKKERFSLILESASTNQTSMYLCASSFSGGGTDTQYFGPGTRLTVL.

The rearrangement joins TRBV11-2 to TRBJ2-6; D gene unclear. Germline CDR1 reads SGHAT; CDR2 reads FQNNGV. The CDR3 consists of 16 residues. V lost 5 bases to trimming and J lost 1 base, with 12 bases between them. CDR3 DNA sequence: TGTGCCAGCAGCCCGGGTACGGCATCTGGGGCCAACGTCCTGACTTTC. Its protein is CASSPGTASGANVLTF.

This clone was counted once. The V call is TRBV18, the J call TRBJ2-5; no clear D. V gave up 3 bases and J gave up 1 base, with 3 bases separating them. The germline gives CDR1 KGHSH, CDR2 LQKENI. The CDR3 extends over 12 amino acids. CDR3 in amino acids: CASSPLQETQYF. The DNA for the CDR3 is TGTGCCAGCTCACCCCTCCAAGAGACCCAGTACTTC.

The chain has TRBV7-9 and TRBJ1-1; D may be TRBD1 (6 bases). This CDR3 region has 14 residues. V was shortened by 2 bases and J by 1 base, with 8 bases between the two germline ends. Germline CDR1 and CDR2: SEHNR and FQNEAQ (reference sequence). CDR3 DNA: TGTGCCAGCAGCTTAAAGGGGGAGAACACTGAAGCTTTCTTT. This translates into CASSLKGENTEAFF.

V gene TRBV4-2 combines with J gene TRBJ2-2; weak D call: TRBD1 (6 bases). Germline V lookup: CDR1 LGHNA, CDR2 YNFKEQ. The CDR3 consists of 15 residues. Trimming took off 4 bases at V and 2 bases at J, with 11 bases between the two ends. The chain's CDR3 is CASSLRDTNTGELFF. CDR3 coding DNA: TGTGCCAGCAGCCTCCGGGACACAAACACCGGGGAGCTGTTTTTT.

The chain is built from TRBV29-1 and TRBJ2-2; TRBD2 agrees at 9 bases. Germline V lookup: CDR1 SQVTM, CDR2 ANQGSEA. The CDR3 length is 15 residues. V shed 6 bases, J shed 0 bases, and the junction held 5 bases outside the gene matches. CDR3 protein: CSVSSSGANTGELFF. The CDR3 DNA reads TGCAGCGTCTCGTCTAGCGGGGCGAACACCGGGGAGCTGTTTTTT.

The rearrangement uses TRBV28 and TRBJ2-7; 10 bases match TRBD1. The CDR3 consists of 14 residues. Germline V gives CDR1 MDHEN, CDR2 SYDVKM. Trimming took 6 bases from V and 0 from J; bases not matched to a gene: 2. CDR3 nucleotides: TGTGCCAGCAGGGACAGGGGGGACTCCTACGAGCAGTACTTC. Translating gives CASRDRGDSYEQYF.